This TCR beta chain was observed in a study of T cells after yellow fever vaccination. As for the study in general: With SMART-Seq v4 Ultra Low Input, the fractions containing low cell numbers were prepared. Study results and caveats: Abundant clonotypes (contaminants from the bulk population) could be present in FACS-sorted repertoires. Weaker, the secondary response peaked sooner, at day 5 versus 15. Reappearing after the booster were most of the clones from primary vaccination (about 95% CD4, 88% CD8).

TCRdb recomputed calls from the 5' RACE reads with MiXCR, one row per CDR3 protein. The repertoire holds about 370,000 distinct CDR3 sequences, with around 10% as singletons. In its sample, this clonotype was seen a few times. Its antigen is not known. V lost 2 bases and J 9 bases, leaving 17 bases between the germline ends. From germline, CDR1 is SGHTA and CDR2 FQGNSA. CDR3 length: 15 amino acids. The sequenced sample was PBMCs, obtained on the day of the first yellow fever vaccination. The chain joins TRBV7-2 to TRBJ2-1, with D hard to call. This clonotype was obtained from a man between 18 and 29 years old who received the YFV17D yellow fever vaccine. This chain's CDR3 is CASSLTARGLVEQFF. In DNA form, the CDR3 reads TGTGCCAGCAGCTTAACGGCTCGAGGTCTGGTTGAGCAGTTCTTC.